Sequencing of this T cell receptor (beta chain) was carried out in a study of a mutant IDH1 vaccine in newly diagnosed glioma. Study-level information: Of the patients given treatment, roughly 62% were male and approximately 38% were female, and a mean age of roughly 40 years was recorded. Previous care, which was radiotherapy, temozolomide, or both, most often involved both. Study-level points and caveats: Pseudoprogression apparently tracked independently of changes in top peripheral T cell clonotypes.

Indicated time point: baseline, week 1 (first vaccination visit). As to treatment: pre-vaccination baseline after standard-of-care therapy. TCRdb keeps only in-frame clones here, not all; method: immunoSEQ multiplex PCR. Among approximately 70,000 clones, 65% to 90% were seen once, and the ten largest hold approximately 2.6%. To note about this clone: What it binds is not known.

This sequence was found in a man under 40 with glioma. The sequencing used PBMCs, collected from a glioma patient treated with radiotherapy, temozolomide or both.

The CDR3 reads CASTVGQPNEKLFF. The CDR3 DNA follows: TGTGCCAGCACCGTGGGTCAGCCTAATGAAAAACTGTTTTTT. The rearrangement joins TRBV28 to TRBJ1-4; no definite D call. CDR1 is MDHEN and CDR2 is SYDVKM in the germline V gene. The CDR3 loop spans 14 amino acids. Trimming left V 7 bases short and J 3 bases short, with 12 bases between.